A single T cell receptor beta chain is shown here with its context. Its antigen remains unidentified. V lost 2 bases to trimming and J lost 6 bases, with 13 bases between them. Germline CDR1 reads SQVTM; CDR2 reads ANQGSEA. The CDR3 consists of 13 residues. This sample is part of a study of early T cells in non-severe SARS-CoV-2 infection. About the study: It was bulk RNA from unsorted whole blood that was sequenced, and the chains were unpaired.

Molecules of cDNA were individually given unique molecular identifiers that were attached to them. A single record per CDR3 protein comes from TCRdb applying MiXCR to the 5' RACE reads. In the table there are 50,000 to 65,000 distinct CDR3 sequences, approximately 12% of which are singletons. Study results and caveats: VDJdb matching skewed toward anti-spike CD8 responses, missing private and CD4 specificities.

Sample: whole blood. The TCR sequence derives from an adult who was a healthcare worker with PCR-confirmed SARS-CoV-2 infection or an uninfected control (not recorded which). The rearrangement uses TRBV29-1 and TRBJ1-1; unclear D gene. The CDR3 here is CSVETGRTAEAFF. The DNA of the CDR3 is TGCAGCGTTGAAACGGGTAGGACCGCTGAAGCTTTCTTT.